Listed below are T cell receptor beta chains from one sample, sequenced in a study of shared clonotypes between healthy human individuals. Repertoires were generated with immunoSEQ multiplex PCR, while TCRdb's copy carries only in-frame clones and drops some. Of more than 550,000 clones listed, around 90% are singletons. The sample was memory CD8+ T cells from PBMCs. All receptors come from a man younger than 30 in good health. Some clones in this sample may be carry-over from other donors' samples. CDR3s include the opening cysteine and the closing phenylalanine or tryptophan. The D gene is left open where the match is weak. Where a row states a size, it is once, few, many or the class of an expanded clone; other rows omit it.

TRBV5-1,TRBJ2-2,TRBD1,.,CASSPVDRGPGFAGELFF,TGCGCCAGCAGCCCGGTCGACAGGGGGCCGGGGTTCGCCGGGGAGCTGTTTTTT
TRBV7-2,TRBJ1-1,.,.,CASSFSWNTEAFF,TGTGCCAGCAGCTTTAGCTGGAACACTGAAGCTTTCTTT
TRBV6-6,TRBJ2-7,.,.,CASSYEFEGSYEQYF,TGTGCCAGCAGTTACGAGTTCGAAGGGTCCTACGAGCAGTACTTC
TRBV28,TRBJ1-5,.,.,CASSLVRYSNQPQHF,TGTGCCAGCAGTTTGGTAAGGTATAGCAATCAGCCCCAGCATTTT
TRBV5-1,TRBJ2-3,TRBD2,.,CASSLEPGLANTDTQYF,TGCGCCAGCAGCTTGGAGCCGGGACTAGCGAACACAGATACGCAGTATTTT
TRBV13,TRBJ1-1,.,.,CASTRGRTEAFF,TGTGCCAGCACCCGGGGCAGGACTGAAGCTTTCTTT
TRBV5-1,TRBJ1-2,TRBD1,.,CASSLGQQGKYGYTF,TGCGCCAGCAGCTTGGGACAACAGGGGAAGTATGGCTACACCTTC
TRBV7-9,TRBJ2-2,TRBD2,.,CASSLPRSASGTTGELFF,TGTGCCAGCAGCTTGCCCCGGTCCGCTAGCGGGACCACCGGGGAGCTGTTTTTT
TRBV10-2,TRBJ2-7,.,.,CASSESIHRQSAYEQYF,TGCGCCAGCAGTGAGTCAATCCATAGACAATCAGCCTACGAGCAGTACTTC
TRBV18,TRBJ2-3,TRBD2,.,CASSPAPGLAGDPSTDTQYF,TGTGCCAGCTCACCAGCTCCGGGACTAGCGGGCGACCCCAGCACAGATACGCAGTATTTT
TRBV7-6,TRBJ2-3,TRBD2,.,CASSLRLAENTDTQYF,TGTGCCAGCAGCCTAAGACTAGCAGAGAACACAGATACGCAGTATTTT
TRBV2,TRBJ1-4,.,.,CASSGDEGPVYEKLFF,TGTGCCAGCAGTGGGGATGAAGGGCCAGTCTATGAAAAACTGTTTTTT
TRBV7-9,TRBJ2-7,.,.,CASILPARGPLLEQYF,TGTGCCAGCATCCTCCCGGCCCGGGGACCCCTACTCGAGCAGTACTTC
TRBV6-1,TRBJ2-2,.,.,CASTSREPATGELFF,TGTGCCAGCACCTCCCGTGAACCCGCCACCGGGGAGCTGTTTTTT
TRBV9,TRBJ2-1,.,.,CASSVPPRDRLAHEQFF,TGTGCCAGCAGCGTTCCCCCCCGGGACAGACTAGCCCATGAGCAGTTCTTC
TRBV9,TRBJ1-2,.,.,CASSERVWGRRNYGYTF,TGTGCCAGCAGCGAGAGAGTGTGGGGGAGGAGAAACTATGGCTACACCTTC
TRBV30,TRBJ1-1,.,few,CAWEYTEAFF,TGTGCCTGGGAATACACTGAAGCTTTCTTT
TRBV7-8,TRBJ2-1,.,.,CASSFWMGAESNEQFF,TGTGCCAGCAGCTTCTGGATGGGAGCGGAGTCCAATGAGCAGTTCTTC
TRBV27,TRBJ1-4,.,.,CASSFQGPGEKLFF,TGTGCCAGCAGTTTTCAGGGCCCGGGGGAAAAACTGTTTTTT
TRBV27,TRBJ2-5,.,.,CASSPWRQETQYF,TGTGCCAGCAGTCCCTGGAGGCAAGAGACCCAGTACTTC
TRBV28,TRBJ2-7,.,.,CASSLEDQGSSYEQYF,TGTGCCAGCAGTTTGGAAGATCAGGGTAGCTCCTACGAGCAGTACTTC
TRBV27,TRBJ1-2,.,.,CASSLTVPSGDYGYTF,TGTGCCAGCAGTTTAACGGTGCCGAGCGGTGACTATGGCTACACCTTC
TRBV4-1,TRBJ2-7,TRBD1,few,CASSLGQGSYEQYF,TGCGCCAGCAGCCTCGGACAGGGCTCCTACGAGCAGTACTTC
TRBV4-3,TRBJ2-1,.,once,CASSQEGPSGYNEQFF,TGCGCCAGCAGCCAAGAGGGCCCGTCAGGGTACAATGAGCAGTTCTTC
TRBV9,TRBJ2-1,.,.,CASSVDRNEQFF,TGTGCCAGCAGCGTAGATCGCAATGAGCAGTTCTTC
TRBV30,TRBJ2-2,.,.,CAWSTGSLNTGELFF,TGTGCCTGGAGTACGGGCAGCCTGAACACCGGGGAGCTGTTTTTT
TRBV28,TRBJ2-7,.,.,CASSRTARSSYEQYF,TGTGCCAGCAGCCGGACAGCTCGGAGCTCCTACGAGCAGTACTTC
TRBV7-7,TRBJ2-1,.,.,CASSPGRSNEQFF,TGTGCCAGCAGCCCGGGGAGGTCCAATGAGCAGTTCTTC
TRBV5-6,TRBJ1-1,.,.,CASSFMPTNTEAFF,TGTGCCAGCAGCTTTATGCCGACGAACACTGAAGCTTTCTTT
TRBV7-6,TRBJ2-3,.,.,CASSLRVAPGIIRNTQYF,TGTGCCAGCAGCTTAAGAGTTGCCCCAGGGATCATTAGGAATACGCAGTATTTT
TRBV28,TRBJ1-5,.,.,CATGRVQPQHF,TGTGCCACCGGCAGGGTCCAGCCCCAGCATTTT
TRBV7-9,TRBJ1-1,TRBD1,.,CASSFRTGRTEAFF,TGTGCCAGCAGCTTTCGGACAGGGCGGACTGAAGCTTTCTTT
TRBV27,TRBJ2-7,TRBD1,.,CATRLWDRGNEQYF,TGTGCCACCCGGCTGTGGGACAGGGGAAACGAGCAGTACTTC
TRBV30,TRBJ2-4,TRBD2,.,CACSGRGSAKNIQYF,TGTGCCTGTAGCGGGAGAGGTAGTGCCAAAAACATTCAGTACTTC
TRBV5-4,TRBJ2-2,.,.,CASSPDAGELFF,TGTGCCAGCAGCCCCGACGCCGGGGAGCTGTTTTTT
TRBV7-2,TRBJ1-1,.,.,CASSATGFGTEAFF,TGTGCCAGCAGCGCGACAGGTTTCGGCACTGAAGCTTTCTTT
TRBV25-1,TRBJ2-2,.,once,CASSEYVGGELFF,TGTGCCAGCAGTGAATATGTCGGCGGGGAGCTGTTTTTT
TRBV4-1,TRBJ2-2,TRBD2,.,CASGTSGRASGELFF,TGCGCCAGCGGTACTAGCGGGAGGGCGAGCGGGGAGCTGTTTTTT
TRBV15,TRBJ2-2,TRBD2,.,CATSRDLLAGGTGELFF,TGTGCCACCAGCAGAGATCTACTAGCGGGAGGGACCGGGGAGCTGTTTTTT
TRBV27,TRBJ2-1,TRBD1,.,CASSTTGDEQFF,TGTGCCAGCAGTACAACAGGGGATGAGCAGTTCTTC
TRBV6-5,TRBJ2-1,.,.,CASSYSIGAFWVF,TGTGCCAGCAGTTACTCGATAGGGGCTTTCTGGGTCTTC
TRBV11-3,TRBJ1-1,.,.,CASSLDPKGNTEAFF,TGTGCCAGCAGCTTAGATCCAAAAGGGAACACTGAAGCTTTCTTT
TRBV5-6,TRBJ1-5,.,.,CASSSGLHQPQHF,TGTGCCAGCAGCTCCGGGCTCCATCAGCCCCAGCATTTT
TRBV2,TRBJ2-1,TRBD2,.,CASSENSGSRTYNEQFF,TGTGCCAGCAGTGAAAATAGCGGGAGCCGCACCTACAATGAGCAGTTCTTC
TRBV2,TRBJ1-5,.,.,CASSKRTGVRQPQHF,TGTGCCAGCAGTAAAAGGACGGGAGTACGGCAGCCCCAGCATTTT
TRBV11-2,TRBJ1-5,.,.,CASSPGTHRAEPQHF,TGTGCCAGCAGCCCGGGGACACACCGGGCGGAGCCCCAGCATTTT
TRBV27,TRBJ2-7,TRBD2,.,CATSQDGGRAHEQYF,TGTGCCACCTCTCAGGATGGCGGGAGGGCCCACGAGCAGTACTTC
TRBV18,TRBJ2-7,.,.,CASSPPQREIYEQYF,TGTGCCAGCTCACCCCCCCAGAGGGAAATCTACGAGCAGTACTTC